This T cell receptor (beta chain) stems from a study of T cell responses to AZD1222 COVID-19 vaccine. Study observations and caveats: It was only after the peak T cell response that any repertoires were sampled. Nearly half of unique spike-specific TCRs reportedly avoided B.1.351 and B.1.1.7 mutated regions. Increases in Spike-specific TCR breadth and depth were seen after two AZD1222 doses. AZD1222 recipients seropositive at baseline numbered only six.

Sequencing was performed with immunoSEQ multiplex PCR; in TCRdb, only in-frame clones are kept and a portion is missing. There are some 69,000 clones in the sample; less than 90% occur only once, and 15% to 20% lies in the top ten. Of note for this clone: Its antigen is unidentified.

The germline CDR1 and CDR2 sequences are LNHDA and SQIVND (reference sequence). The CDR3 is 13 residues long. Trimming pared 5 bases from V and 7 bases from J, leaving 14 bases between. Sample: peripheral blood, taken on day 0 of AZD1222 vaccination. The clonotype was recovered from an adult in good health. The chain joins TRBV19 to TRBJ1-2, with D unresolved. This CDR3 is CASSPGSPGGYTF. CDR3 DNA: TGTGCCAGTAGTCCGGGGTCCCCCGGTGGCTACACCTTC.